This passage covers 19 T cell receptor beta chains from one sample sequenced in a study of molecular identifiers for immune sequencing clone quantification (dated by TCRdb to 2017 to 2018). Preparation of the library involved PCR. TCRdb shows the sequencer as NextSeq 500. The public reads were reprocessed in TCRdb via fastp at Q25 and MiXCR, keeping in-frame beta chains. Rows with a matching CDR3 protein are joined into one entry that keeps the most common DNA and genes. This sample is represented by hundreds of thousands of distinct CDR3 sequences; about 25% of them were singletons. The ten top clones hold 0.78% of the sample. Sequencing input: naive CD8+ T cells from blood, with Jurkat cell RNA spiked in. Explained via the paper, the cell subset or site label denotes: FACS-sorted CD8+CD4-CCR7+CD45RA+ naive T cells. The source of these receptors is a human donor in good health. Some libraries in this study had Jurkat cell RNA spiked in.

This clonotype was detected a few times. The gene calls are TRBV25-1 and TRBJ2-1; the D gene is possibly TRBD2 (6 bases). This CDR3 has 14 residues. Per germline, CDR1 MGHDK and CDR2 SYGVNS. V lost 2 bases to trimming and J lost 6 bases, with 11 bases between them. The CDR3 nucleotides read TGTGCCAGCAGTGAACGGAGGGCTGTCAATGAGCAGTTCTTC. Its translation: CASSERRAVNEQFF.

In this sample, this clonotype turned up many times. The chain links TRBV2 to TRBJ1-5; weak D call: TRBD1 (6 bases). V lost 6 bases and J lost 2, with 14 bases in between. From germline, CDR1 is SNHLY and CDR2 FYNNEI. The CDR3 loop spans 15 amino acids. Here the CDR3 DNA reads TGTGCCAGCAGGCAGGGGAATAGAGGCAATCAGCCCCAGCATTTT. This encodes CASRQGNRGNQPQHF.

This clonotype was seen many times. The chain couples TRBV5-1 to TRBJ2-2; D gene unclear. This CDR3 has 12 residues. Trimming removed 1 base from V and 4 bases from J, with 2 bases in between. Per the germline V gene, CDR1 is SGHRS and CDR2 is YFSETQ. The CDR3 DNA reads TGCGCCAGCAGCTTGATCACCGGGGAGCTGTTTTTT. Its translation: CASSLITGELFF.

Ten or more counts support this clonotype. V and J are TRBV28 and TRBJ1-1; tentatively, D is TRBD1 (6 bases). V gave up 4 bases and J gave up 1 base, with 16 bases separating them. Germline V gene sequence: CDR1 MDHEN, CDR2 SYDVKM. The CDR3 is 16 residues long. The CDR3 protein is CASSSFRGWGNTEAFF. In nucleotides, the CDR3 is TGTGCCAGCAGTTCCTTCAGGGGCTGGGGGAACACTGAAGCTTTCTTT. The full variable domain, completed using reference TRBV28 and TRBJ1-1, is DVKVTQSSRYLVKRTGEKVFLECVQDMDHENMFWYRQDPGLGLRLIYFSYDVKMKEKGDIPEGYSVSREKKERFSLILESASTNQTSMYLCASSSFRGWGNTEAFFGQGTRLTVV.

This chain uses TRBV5-4 with TRBJ2-1; no clear D. Germline V CDR1 and CDR2: SGHNT, YYREEE (reference sequence). The V end was cut by 4 bases, the J end by 5 bases, with 13 bases between. CDR3 length: 14 residues. CDR3 in DNA: TGTGCCAGCAGCCACATCACCCGGGACAATGAGCAGTTCTTC. It codes for CASSHITRDNEQFF. Looking up the rest from reference TRBV5-4 and TRBJ2-1 gives the full variable domain: ETGVTQSPTHLIKTRGQQVTLRCSSQSGHNTVSWYQQALGQGPQFIFQYYREEENGRGNFPPRFSGLQFPNYSSELNVNALELDDSALYLCASSHITRDNEQFFGPGTRLTVL.

J is TRBJ1-2 and V is TRBV5-1; the D is unclear. This CDR3 has 12 residues. CDR1 is SGHRS, CDR2 YFSETQ, per germline. V lost 1 base and J 6 bases, leaving 7 bases between the germline ends. The chain's CDR3 is CASSLSTNGYTF. CDR3 bases: TGCGCCAGCAGCTTGTCTACAAATGGCTACACCTTC.

The chain recombines TRBV12-3 or TRBV12-4 with TRBJ1-5; D remains ambiguous. Trimming took 1 base from V and 5 from J, leaving 12 bases between them. The CDR3 is 15 residues long. For the CDR3, the DNA is TGTGCCAGCAGTTTAGAGATTTCCCCCGATCAGCCCCAGCATTTT. Its translation: CASSLEISPDQPQHF.

This clonotype was recorded at least ten times. V gene TRBV3-1 combines with J gene TRBJ2-4; D is undetermined. V was pared by 0 bases and J by 3 bases, with 9 bases between. CDR3 size: 15 residues. Germline loops: CDR1 LGHDT, CDR2 YNNKEL (reference sequence). The CDR3 loop reads CASSQDRRSKNIQYF. The CDR3 DNA follows: TGTGCCAGCAGCCAAGATAGGCGGAGCAAAAACATTCAGTACTTC.

The sample holds a few counts of this clonotype. The chain recombines TRBV5-1 with TRBJ2-2; D is ambiguous. Germline values: CDR1 SGHRS, CDR2 YFSETQ. CDR3 length: 15 amino acids. V lost 3 bases to trimming and J lost 3 bases, with 12 bases between them. The CDR3 DNA reads TGCGCCAGCAGCTCGCCCCACCGCGACACCGGGGAGCTGTTTTTT. It encodes CASSSPHRDTGELFF.

In its sample, this clonotype was seen many times. The chain employs TRBV7-2 and TRBJ2-1; D remains unclear. The CDR3 has 15 amino acids. CDR1 is SGHTA, CDR2 FQGNSA, per germline. With 5 bases removed from V and 0 bases from J, the gap between germline ends came to 11 bases. CDR3 protein: CASSQYYSSYNEQFF. The CDR3, as DNA: TGTGCCAGCAGCCAATACTACAGCTCCTACAATGAGCAGTTCTTC.

J is TRBJ2-1 and V is TRBV9, with D maybe TRBD1 (5 bases). Germline CDR1 is SGDLS and CDR2 is YYNGEE. Trimming shortened V by 2 bases and J by 2 bases, and 8 bases separated the two germline ends. The length of the CDR3 is 14 residues. DNA for the CDR3: TGTGCCAGCAGCGTGGGGCTAACCTACAATGAGCAGTTCTTC. This codes for CASSVGLTYNEQFF.

Of note for this clonotype: A much larger clonotype is one base distant, so this may be a read error. Likely a read error: the CDR3 ends without its conserved phenylalanine or tryptophan. V gene TRBV4-1 combines with J gene TRBJ2-3, with 7 nucleotides matching TRBD1. The germline CDR1 and CDR2 sequences are MGHRA and YSYEKL. Germline trimming cut 5 bases from V and 3 bases from J; bases unmatched to any gene: 8. The CDR3 has 15 residues. This CDR3 reads CASSSTGPRTDTQYL. In DNA, the CDR3 is TGCGCCAGCAGCTCGACAGGGCCTCGTACAGATACGCAGTATTTA.

The count of this clonotype is one. The chain has TRBV6-1 and TRBJ2-3, with D uncertain. This CDR3 is built from 15 residues. V gave up 1 base and J gave up 2 bases, with 10 bases separating them. From germline, CDR1 is MNHNS and CDR2 SASEGT. The DNA of the CDR3 is TGTGCCAGCAGTGAAGGGGCAGGAATCACAGATACGCAGTATTTT. It codes for CASSEGAGITDTQYF.

This clonotype occurred once. The chain combines TRBV6-2 or TRBV6-3 with TRBJ2-3; D gene uncertain. The germline V gene has CDR1 MNHEY and CDR2 SVGEGT. The CDR3 has 17 amino acids. Trimming removed 0 bases at V and 0 bases at J, with 13 bases between. The CDR3 coding sequence is TGTGCCAGCAGTTACTCGATTCGAGGAACTAGCACAGATACGCAGTATTTT. Amino acids: CASSYSIRGTSTDTQYF.

Points on this clonotype: Mismatch with germline at one junction end may stem from a read error. The CDR3 reads CVSTPGDSRLSGNTIYF. For the CDR3, the DNA is TGTGTCAGCACCCCAGGCGACAGCCGGCTTTCGGGAAACACCATATATTTT. This chain joins TRBV11-2 and TRBJ1-3, with a tentative D call TRBD1 (5 bases). Germline V gene sequence: CDR1 SGHAT, CDR2 FQNNGV. The CDR3 spans 17 residues.

The chain couples TRBV24-1 to TRBJ2-1; TRBD1 matches at 11 bases. Germline CDR1 is KGHDR and CDR2 is SFDVKD. J lost 6 bases, V lost 3 bases, and 9 bases had no gene match. The CDR3 totals 17 residues. The CDR3: CATSDMDRGRPPNEQFF. In DNA form, the CDR3 reads TGTGCCACCAGTGATATGGACAGGGGGCGGCCCCCCAATGAGCAGTTCTTC.

This clonotype was observed many times. The chain combines TRBV19 with TRBJ2-7, with D perhaps TRBD1 or TRBD2 (6 bases each). This CDR3 is built from 16 residues. The ends were cut back, 2 bases at V and 0 bases at J, with 14 bases in the middle. The germline gives CDR1 LNHDA, CDR2 SQIVND (reference sequence). The CDR3 DNA sequence: TGTGCCAGTAGTATAAAGGAGGGGGTGTCCTCCTACGAGCAGTACTTC. Its translation is CASSIKEGVSSYEQYF.

In its sample, this clonotype was seen many times. The CDR3 is CASSLVTEETQYF. In DNA form, the CDR3 reads TGTGCCAGCAGCTTAGTGACGGAAGAGACCCAGTACTTC. The chain combines TRBV7-9 with TRBJ2-5; D remains unclear. Trimming took 1 base from V and 3 from J, leaving 6 bases between them. There are 13 residues in the CDR3. The germline V gene encodes CDR1 SEHNR and CDR2 FQNEAQ (reference sequence).

This clonotype was seen only once. The CDR3 protein is CASSLSGGPIHPYQPQHF. Here the CDR3 DNA reads TGTGCCAGCAGTTTAAGCGGGGGGCCAATCCACCCTTATCAGCCCCAGCATTTT. The V call is TRBV27, the J call TRBJ1-5, with D perhaps matching TRBD1 (6 bases). From germline, CDR1 is MNHEY and CDR2 SMNVEV (reference sequence). V lost 2 bases, J lost 5 bases, and 22 bases lay in between. This CDR3 is 18 amino acids long.